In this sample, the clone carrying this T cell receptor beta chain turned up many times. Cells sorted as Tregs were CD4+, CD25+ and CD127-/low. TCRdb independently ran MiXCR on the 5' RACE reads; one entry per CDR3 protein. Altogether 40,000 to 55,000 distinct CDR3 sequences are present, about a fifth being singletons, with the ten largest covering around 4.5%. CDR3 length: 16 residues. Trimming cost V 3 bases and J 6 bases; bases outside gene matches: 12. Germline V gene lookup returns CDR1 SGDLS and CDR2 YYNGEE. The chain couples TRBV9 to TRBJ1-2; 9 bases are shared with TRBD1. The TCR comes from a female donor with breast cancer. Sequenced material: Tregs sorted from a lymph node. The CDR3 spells CASSATTPQGANGYTF. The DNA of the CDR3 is TGTGCCAGCAGCGCAACGACTCCACAGGGGGCGAATGGCTACACCTTC.